Sequencing of this T cell receptor (beta chain) was carried out in a study of blood T cell repertoires in COVID-19. Repertoires were generated with immunoSEQ multiplex PCR, while TCRdb's copy carries only in-frame clones and drops some. Of about 120,000 clones in the sample, around 90% are singletons; the top ten hold approximately 3.9%. Germline assignment: CDR1 SGHDN and CDR2 FVKESK. The CDR3 has 15 amino acids. The germline V and J ends were trimmed by 1 base and 0 bases, with 6 bases remaining between them. The chain has TRBV14 and TRBJ2-2; no clear D gene. The specimen sequenced was peripheral blood. The TCR was taken from a woman aged 55-69 years with COVID-19, enrolled during active disease. As DNA, the CDR3 is TGTGCCAGCAGCCAAGTATCTCCGAACACCGGGGAGCTGTTTTTT. Translating it yields CASSQVSPNTGELFF.